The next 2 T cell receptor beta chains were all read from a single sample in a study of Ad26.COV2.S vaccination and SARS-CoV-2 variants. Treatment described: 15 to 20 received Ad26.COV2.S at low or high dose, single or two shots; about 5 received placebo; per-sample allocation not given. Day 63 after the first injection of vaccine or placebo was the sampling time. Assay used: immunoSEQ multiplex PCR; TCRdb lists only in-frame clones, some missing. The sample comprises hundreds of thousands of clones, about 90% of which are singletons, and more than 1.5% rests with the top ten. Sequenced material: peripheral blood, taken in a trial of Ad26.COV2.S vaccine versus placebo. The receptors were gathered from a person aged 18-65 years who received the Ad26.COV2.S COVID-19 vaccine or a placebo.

The CDR3 spells CASSAGPSDSPLHF. The CDR3 coding sequence is TGTGCCAGCAGCGCGGGCCCCAGTGATTCACCCCTCCACTTT. This chain connects TRBV11-2 to TRBJ1-6; D ambiguous. V was cut by 5 bases and J by 8 bases, with 13 bases left in between. Germline V gene sequence: CDR1 SGHAT, CDR2 FQNNGV. The CDR3 runs 14 residues.

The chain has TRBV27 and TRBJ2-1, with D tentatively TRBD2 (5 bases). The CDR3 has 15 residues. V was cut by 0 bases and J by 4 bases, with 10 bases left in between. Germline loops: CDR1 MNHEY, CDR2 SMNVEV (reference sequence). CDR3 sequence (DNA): TGTGCCAGCAGTTTATCGCCAGGAGGATACAATGAGCAGTTCTTC. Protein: CASSLSPGGYNEQFF.